Given below is one T cell receptor (beta chain) in context. The same CDR3 also results from other DNA sequences found in this sample. Per the authors' pipeline: Estimated nucleated cell counts came from reference gene primer amplification. Assay used: immunoSEQ multiplex PCR; TCRdb lists only in-frame clones, some missing. The V and J calls and clone size were taken over from that table, and D and trimming were inferred from the DNA. The data contain roughly 180,000 clones, 70% to 90% of them singletons. The entry originates in a study of blood T cell repertoires in COVID-19. About the study: Donors in the United States, Italy and Spain gave samples during acute or convalescent COVID-19. Sources were T cells, B-cell-depleted T cells, or PBMCs; the material itself was cDNA or gDNA.

This CDR3 region has 15 residues. The germline CDR1 and CDR2 sequences are SGHRS and YFSETQ. V dropped 0 bases and J dropped 4; count of bases not matched to a gene: 1. The sequenced sample was peripheral blood. The sequence was collected from a man in his fifties or sixties with acute or convalescent COVID-19. The chain links TRBV5-1 to TRBJ2-1; 10 bases are shared with TRBD2. CDR3 DNA sequence: TGCGCCAGCAGCTTGGTAGCGGGAGGATACAATGAGCAGTTCTTC. This encodes CASSLVAGGYNEQFF.